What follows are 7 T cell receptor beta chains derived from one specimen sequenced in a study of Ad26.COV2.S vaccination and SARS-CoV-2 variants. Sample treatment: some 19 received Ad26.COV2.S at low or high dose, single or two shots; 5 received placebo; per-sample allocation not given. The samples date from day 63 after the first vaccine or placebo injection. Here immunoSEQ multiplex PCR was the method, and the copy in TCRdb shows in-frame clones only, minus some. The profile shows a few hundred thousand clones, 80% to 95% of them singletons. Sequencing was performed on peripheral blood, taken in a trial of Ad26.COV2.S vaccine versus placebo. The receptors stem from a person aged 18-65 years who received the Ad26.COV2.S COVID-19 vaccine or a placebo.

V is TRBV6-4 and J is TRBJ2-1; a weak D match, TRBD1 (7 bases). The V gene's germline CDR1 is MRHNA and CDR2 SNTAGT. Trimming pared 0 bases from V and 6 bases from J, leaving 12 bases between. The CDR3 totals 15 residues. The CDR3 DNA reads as TGTGCCAGCAGTGACTCAGGCGGGACAGTCAATGAGCAGTTCTTC. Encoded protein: CASSDSGGTVNEQFF.

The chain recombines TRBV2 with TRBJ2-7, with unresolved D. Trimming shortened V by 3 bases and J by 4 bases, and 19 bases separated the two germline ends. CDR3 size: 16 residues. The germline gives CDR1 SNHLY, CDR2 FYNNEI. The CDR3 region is CASSDGVRGSRYEQYF. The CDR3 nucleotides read TGTGCCAGCAGTGATGGTGTGAGAGGATCACGGTACGAGCAGTACTTC.

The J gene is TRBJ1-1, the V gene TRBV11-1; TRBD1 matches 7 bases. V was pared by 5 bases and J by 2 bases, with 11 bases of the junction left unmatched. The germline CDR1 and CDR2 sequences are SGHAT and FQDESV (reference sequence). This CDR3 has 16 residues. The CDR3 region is CASSLNPTGINTEAFF. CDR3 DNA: TGTGCCAGCAGCCTAAACCCGACAGGGATAAACACTGAAGCTTTCTTT.

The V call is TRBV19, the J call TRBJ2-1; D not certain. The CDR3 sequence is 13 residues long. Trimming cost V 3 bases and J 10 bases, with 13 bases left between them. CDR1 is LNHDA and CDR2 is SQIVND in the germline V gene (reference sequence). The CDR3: CASSIGPLLEQFF. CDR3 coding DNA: TGTGCCAGTAGTATCGGGCCCCTCTTGGAGCAGTTCTTC.

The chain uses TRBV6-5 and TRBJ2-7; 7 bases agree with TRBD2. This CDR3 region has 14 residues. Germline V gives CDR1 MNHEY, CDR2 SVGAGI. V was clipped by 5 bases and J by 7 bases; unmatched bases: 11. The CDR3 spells CASSRTRPTGEQYF. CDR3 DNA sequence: TGTGCCAGCAGTCGGACTAGGCCCACTGGAGAGCAGTACTTC.

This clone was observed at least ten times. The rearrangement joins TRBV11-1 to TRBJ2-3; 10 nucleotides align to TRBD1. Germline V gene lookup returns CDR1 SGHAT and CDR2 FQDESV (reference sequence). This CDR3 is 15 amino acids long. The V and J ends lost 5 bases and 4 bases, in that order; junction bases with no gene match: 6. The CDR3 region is CASSLGQGQADTQYF. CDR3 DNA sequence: TGTGCCAGCAGCCTGGGACAGGGGCAGGCAGATACGCAGTATTTT.

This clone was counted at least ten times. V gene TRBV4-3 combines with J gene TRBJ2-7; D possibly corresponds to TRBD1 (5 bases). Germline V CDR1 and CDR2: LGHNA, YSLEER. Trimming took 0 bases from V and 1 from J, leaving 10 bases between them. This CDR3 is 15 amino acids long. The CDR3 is CASSQETEPSYEQYF. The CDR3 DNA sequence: TGCGCCAGCAGCCAAGAGACAGAACCTTCCTACGAGCAGTACTTC.